This T cell receptor (beta chain) was sequenced in a study of shared clonotypes between healthy human individuals (TCRdb year 2020). Turning to the overall study: The cohort included a few men and a couple of women between 18 and 49 years of age. Per donor, leukapheresis produced somewhere between about 0.9 and 9 billion PBMCs. To increase sequencing depth and limit assay-specific biases, TCR repertoire library preparation and sequencing were carried out by different laboratories using diverse techniques. To estimate repertoire size and how much clonotype sharing occurs between individuals, the study deeply sequenced the blood TCR repertoires of several healthy adults. For each donor, three plates each were used for CD4 naive and CD4 memory, two plates were used for CD8 naive, and one plate was used for CD8 memory.

Of note for this clone: It has no known antigen specificity. Per-base qualities were not stored, and no clone one base away is much larger.

The paper's findings and limits, for the study overall: Pairwise subsampling led to the expectation that sequencing depth would affect the degree of clonotype sharing among donors. About 5% of naive CD4, 3.5% of naive CD8, approximately 2% of memory CD4, and approximately 0.39% of memory CD8 clonotypes were shared across several donors. Estimated clonotype richness was generally larger for naive than for memory subsets. Rarefaction of sorted-subset datasets indicated incomplete sequencing despite the large sequencing depth. Compared with non-shared clonotypes, clonotypes shared by all four sorted-subset donors had higher generation probabilities. Sampling was limited to blood, and TCR repertoires in tissue likely differ from TCR repertoires in blood. Because the study included only a small number of donors, the genetic and exposure-history diversity represented was limited.

Using the deep immunoSEQ assay, TCR CDR3 regions were amplified from genomic DNA by multiplex PCR. Extracted genomic DNA from each cell subset was distributed evenly across all wells of several immunoSEQ 96-well plates, and each plate was treated as a replicate. For sorted subsets, roughly 190 ng of genomic DNA, equivalent to around 31,000 T cell genomes, went into each replicate PCR. The purified libraries were quantified using a Qubit 3.0 fluorometer, sized with a Bioanalyzer 2100, and then quantified again using the KAPA Library Quantification kit. Every immunoSEQ 96-well plate was sequenced on a separate single-read 150-cycle Illumina NextSeq 550 flow cell. The paper's data handling went like this. Because the immunoSEQ output included only junctional sequences and no quality scores, the filtering could not be the same as the filtering used for full-length reads. Sequences were annotated with PyIR, a Python wrapper for IgBLAST v1.9, using IMGT germline references to assign V/J genes and CDR3. Any read was removed if the V/J assignment was weak (E-value above 1e-6), the CDR3 was missing, or the read contained stop codons, out-of-frame junctions, or ambiguous translated residues. V3J clonotypes were defined as sequences sharing an identical inferred V gene, J gene, and CDR3 amino acid sequence. Percentage overlap between repertoires was calculated by dividing the number of shared unique clonotypes by the size of the smaller repertoire. RTK rarefaction, the Chao1 estimator, and Recon v2.1 estimates of unobserved clonotypes were used to assess repertoire richness. For all TCRbeta clonotypes obtained by the gDNA method from four donors, generation probabilities were computed with OLGA. Entries here come from immuneACCESS through TCRdb and include only in-frame sequences with V and J called. Some clones fail to appear in such tables; in the studies checked, an unresolved V gene covers under half of the shortfall, and the cause of the remainder is unknown. V and J calls and clone size are copied from that table; D and trimming were computed from the DNA. The table for this sample lists about 1 million clones; roughly 80% of them were counted only once. The top ten clonotypes cover approximately 1.5% of the sample.

The CDR3 sequence holds 13 residues, the cysteine and phenylalanine included. Just CDR3 DNA is preserved here, 39 bases in frame from base 1. Donors were healthy HIV-negative adults with no recently reported acute infections or vaccinations. Every donor was a Caucasian adult living in Nashville, Tennessee, USA. CD4+ T cells were enriched through magnetic negative selection, after which naive cells were positively selected on CD45RA and the remaining negative fraction served as the memory subset. Blood was collected by leukapheresis, and PBMCs were isolated by Ficoll-Histopaque density gradient centrifugation and then cryopreserved in liquid nitrogen vapor phase. Analytical flow cytometry was used to check the purity and quantity of every magnetically sorted T cell population. Each sorted fraction had its genomic DNA isolated and then quantified by UV absorbance on a Nanodrop 2000c.

The sample comprised memory CD4+ T cells sorted from blood. The cell subset or site label here, explained by the study, means: CD45RA-negative fraction. The receptor comes from a man aged 18 to 30 in good health. The rearranged segments are TRBV12-2 and TRBJ2-1. TRBV12-2 is termed a pseudogene. In nucleotide form, the sequence is TGTGCAAGTCGTGTGAGTTGGCCCAATGAGCAGTTCTTC. Its translation is CASRVSWPNEQFF.